This T cell receptor (beta chain) was recovered during a study of molecular identifiers for immune sequencing clone quantification. This CDR3 has 18 residues. Germline V gene sequence: CDR1 MNHEY, CDR2 SMNVEV (reference sequence). V lost 4 bases, J lost 1 base, and 21 bases lay in between. Previously described methods and listed TCR primers were employed for the bulk TCR libraries. TCRdb ran MiXCR on the PCR reads and lists one entry per CDR3 protein. The repertoire consists of around 480,000 distinct CDR3 sequences, with around 23% occurring once and the leading ten covering over 0.6%. Whole-study findings and limits: Identical TCR molecules sharing a barcode could underestimate highly expanded clone sizes. Reports indicate spiked Jurkat TCR RNA from one cell could be found among 900,000 to 1,000,000 naive cells.

At least ten counts were recorded for this clonotype. The target antigen is unknown. Sorting was used to obtain naive CD8 T cells (CD8+CD4-CCR7+CD45RA+). This sequence was found in a human donor in good health. Some libraries in this study had Jurkat cell RNA spiked in. Sequenced material: naive CD8+ T cells from blood, with Jurkat cell RNA spiked in. Stated subset: FACS-sorted CD8+CD4-CCR7+CD45RA+ naive T cells. This sequence joins TRBV27 and TRBJ2-3, with D possibly being TRBD2 (6 bases). Here the CDR3 DNA reads TGTGCCAGCAGTTCTGTGGTAATTCCAGGCGGGGGCACAGATACGCAGTATTTT. Its protein is CASSSVVIPGGGTDTQYF.